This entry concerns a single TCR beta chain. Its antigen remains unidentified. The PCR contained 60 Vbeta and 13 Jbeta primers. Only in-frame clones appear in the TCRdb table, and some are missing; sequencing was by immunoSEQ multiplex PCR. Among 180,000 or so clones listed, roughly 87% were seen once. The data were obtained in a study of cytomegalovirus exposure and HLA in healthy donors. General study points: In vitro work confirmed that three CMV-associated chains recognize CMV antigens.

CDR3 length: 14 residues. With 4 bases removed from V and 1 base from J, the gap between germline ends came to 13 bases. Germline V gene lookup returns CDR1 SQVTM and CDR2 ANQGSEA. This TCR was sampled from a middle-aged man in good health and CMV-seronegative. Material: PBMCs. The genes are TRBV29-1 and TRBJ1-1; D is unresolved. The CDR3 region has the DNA TGCAGCGTTGGTCGCGGGTCCGGGAACACTGAAGCTTTCTTT. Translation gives CSVGRGSGNTEAFF.